The text below deals with one T cell receptor beta chain. Its antigen is not identified. The junction and the germline gene differ at one end; a read error may be behind it. cDNA specific to TCR beta was made from 500 ng of total RNA, with a constant-region primer employed for priming. Employing slightly modified ARM-PCR, three nested multiplex PCR rounds were run, and these gave rise to the TCR beta libraries. TRBV1-TRBV30 forward primers paired with a C-beta reverse primer drove the first two PCR rounds, around 9 cycles each. TCRdb reprocessed the multiplex PCR reads with MiXCR, giving one entry per CDR3 protein. This table has about 120,000 distinct CDR3 sequences, around two thirds appearing once. The sample belongs to a study of tumor-infiltrating lymphocytes in primary liver carcinoma. For the study at large: Productive TCRbeta read yields ran from roughly 4 to 7.5 million per sample and were similar between tissues.

Whole-study findings and limits: Tumor region pairs outstripped tumor-adjacent and tumor-blood pairs in overlap. Presence in all five tumor regions was observed for only about 7-25% of top clones.

Unsorted bulk tissue, about 18-32 mg of it, served as the source for co-extraction of RNA and DNA. Surgical resection was the treatment these patients received for primary liver carcinoma. CDR3 length: 15 residues. Germline CDR1 SGHAT, CDR2 FQDESV (reference sequence). This clonotype was sampled from a woman aged 55-75 years with primary liver carcinoma and hepatitis B virus infection. The chain couples TRBV11-1 to TRBJ2-7, with D maybe TRBD1 (6 bases). Material: liver tumor tissue from sampling region 1. Specified subset: tumor region T1, superior pole. The chain's CDR3 is CARSFLQGPSHEQYF. The CDR3 DNA reads as TGTGCCAGGAGTTTCCTACAGGGACCCTCCCACGAGCAGTACTTC.